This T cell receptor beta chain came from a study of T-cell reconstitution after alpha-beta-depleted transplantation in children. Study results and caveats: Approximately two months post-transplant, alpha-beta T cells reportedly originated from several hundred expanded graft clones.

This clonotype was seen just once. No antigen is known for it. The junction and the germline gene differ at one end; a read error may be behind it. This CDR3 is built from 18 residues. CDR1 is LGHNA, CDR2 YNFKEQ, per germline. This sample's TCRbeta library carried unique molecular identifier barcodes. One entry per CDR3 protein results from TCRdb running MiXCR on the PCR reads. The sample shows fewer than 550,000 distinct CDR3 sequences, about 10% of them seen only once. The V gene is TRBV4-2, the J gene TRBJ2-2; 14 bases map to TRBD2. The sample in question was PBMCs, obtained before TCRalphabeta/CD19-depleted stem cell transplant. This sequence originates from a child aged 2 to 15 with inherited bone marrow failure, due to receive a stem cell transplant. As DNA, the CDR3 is TGTGCCAGCAGACAAGATCAGGGACTAGCGGGAGTTGGAGGGGAGCTGTTTTTT. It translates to CASRQDQGLAGVGGELFF.